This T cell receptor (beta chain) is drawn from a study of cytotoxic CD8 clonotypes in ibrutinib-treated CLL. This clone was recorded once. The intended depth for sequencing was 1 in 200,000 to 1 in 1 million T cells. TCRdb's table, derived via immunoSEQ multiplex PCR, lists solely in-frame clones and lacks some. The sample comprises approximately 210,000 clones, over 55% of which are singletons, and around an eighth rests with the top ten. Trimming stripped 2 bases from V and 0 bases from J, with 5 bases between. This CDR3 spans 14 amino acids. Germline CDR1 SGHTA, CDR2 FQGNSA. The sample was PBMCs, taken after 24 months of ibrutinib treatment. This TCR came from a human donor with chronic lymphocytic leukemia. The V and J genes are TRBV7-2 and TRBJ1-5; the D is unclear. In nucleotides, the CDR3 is TGTGCCAGCAGCTTAAGTAATAGCAATCAGCCCCAGCATTTT. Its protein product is CASSLSNSNQPQHF.